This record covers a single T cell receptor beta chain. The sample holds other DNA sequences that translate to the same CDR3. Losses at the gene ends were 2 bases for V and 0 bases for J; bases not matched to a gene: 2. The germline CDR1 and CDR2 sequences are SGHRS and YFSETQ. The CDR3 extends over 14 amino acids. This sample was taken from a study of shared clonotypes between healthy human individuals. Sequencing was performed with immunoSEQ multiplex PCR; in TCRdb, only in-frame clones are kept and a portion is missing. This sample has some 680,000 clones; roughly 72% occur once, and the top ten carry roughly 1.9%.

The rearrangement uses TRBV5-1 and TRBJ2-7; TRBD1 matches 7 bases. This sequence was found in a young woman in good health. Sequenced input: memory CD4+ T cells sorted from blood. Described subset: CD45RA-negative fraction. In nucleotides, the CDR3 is TGCGCCAGCAGCTTTTCAGGGGGCTCCTACGAGCAGTACTTC. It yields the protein CASSFSGGSYEQYF.